The 24 T cell receptor beta chains in this list originate from one sample, sequenced in a study of control samples from healthy donors and cancer patients. The protocol was immunoSEQ multiplex PCR, while the TCRdb copy is restricted to in-frame clones and leaves out a portion. The profile shows roughly 120,000 clones, 75% to 90% of them singletons. The specimen sequenced was blood. The receptors come from a woman between 50 and 59 years old in good health.

The chain joins TRBV9 to TRBJ2-1; the D gene is possibly TRBD2 (7 bases). With 0 bases removed from V and 10 bases from J, the gap between germline ends came to 17 bases. The CDR3 runs to 15 residues. Germline CDR1 reads SGDLS; CDR2 reads YYNGEE. Written as DNA, the CDR3 is TGTGCCAGCAGCGTAGATGTTTGGGGGGGCGACGAGCAGTTCTTC. Translation gives CASSVDVWGGDEQFF.

The V gene is TRBV9, the J gene TRBJ2-5, with D possibly being TRBD1 (5 bases). Germline V gene data show CDR1 as SGDLS and CDR2 as YYNGEE. V was shortened by 3 bases and J by 5 bases, with 20 bases between the two germline ends. The CDR3 loop spans 16 amino acids. As DNA, the CDR3 is TGTGCCAGCAGCGCCACCCCTCTGAAGGGGCGGGAGACCCAGTACTTC. Its translation is CASSATPLKGRETQYF.

The table lists this clone with a few counts. This chain connects TRBV29-1 to TRBJ2-1, with 8 bases aligning to TRBD2. Germline values: CDR1 SQVTM, CDR2 ANQGSEA. J gave up 4 bases and V 4 bases, and 6 bases lay outside the gene matches. The CDR3 covers 14 residues. DNA of the CDR3: TGCAGCGTTGTGGGCGGGGGGAGGTACAATGAGCAGTTCTTC. It is translated as CSVVGGGRYNEQFF.

The chain recombines TRBV11-2 with TRBJ1-1; possibly TRBD1 for D (5 bases). With 3 bases removed from V and 1 base from J, the gap between germline ends came to 6 bases. The CDR3 extends over 13 amino acids. CDR1 is SGHAT, CDR2 FQNNGV, per germline. CDR3 bases: TGTGCCAGCAGCTTTACAGGGAACACTGAAGCTTTCTTT. Protein: CASSFTGNTEAFF.

The V gene is TRBV18, the J gene TRBJ1-4; D ambiguous. Trimming cost V 3 bases and J 0 bases, with 20 bases left between them. This CDR3 spans 19 amino acids. Germline values: CDR1 KGHSH, CDR2 LQKENI. The chain's CDR3 is CASSPQRAGELATNEKLFF. CDR3 coding DNA: TGTGCCAGCTCACCTCAGAGGGCAGGTGAACTTGCAACTAATGAAAAACTGTTTTTT.

In this sample, this clone turned up many times. CDR3 DNA: TGTGCCTGGAGTGCCCCAGGGATAGATAATTCACCCCTCCACTTT. Protein: CAWSAPGIDNSPLHF. The chain recombines TRBV30 with TRBJ1-6; a possible D gene is TRBD1 (5 bases). The V gene's germline CDR1 is GTSNPN and CDR2 SVGIG (reference sequence). The length of the CDR3 is 15 residues. Trimming removed 1 base from V and 5 bases from J, with 12 bases in between. Together with reference TRBV30 and TRBJ1-6, the CDR3 gives the full variable domain: SQTIHQWPATLVQPVGSPLSLECTVEGTSNPNLYWYRQAAGRGLQLLFYSVGIGQISSEVPQNLSASRPQDRQFILSSKKLLLSDSGFYLCAWSAPGIDNSPLHFGNGTRLTVT.

A few counts support this clone. The chain has TRBV6-5 and TRBJ1-2; perhaps TRBD1 as D (6 bases). Germline V gene lookup returns CDR1 MNHEY and CDR2 SVGAGI. The CDR3 has 14 residues. Trimming removed 9 bases from V and 4 bases from J, with 18 bases in between. The CDR3 coding sequence is TGTGCCAGTTCCAGTGCCGACAGGATCTATGGCTACACCTTC. It codes for CASSSADRIYGYTF.

The chain is built from TRBV29-1 and TRBJ1-1; D unclear. The CDR3 sequence is 13 residues long. The germline V and J ends were trimmed by 1 base and 9 bases, with 15 bases remaining between them. From germline, CDR1 is SQVTM and CDR2 ANQGSEA. The CDR3 region is CSVEAAAGGKAFF. The CDR3 DNA follows: TGCAGCGTTGAAGCTGCTGCGGGAGGGAAAGCTTTCTTT. The full variable domain, with the rest looked up from reference TRBV29-1 and TRBJ1-1, is SAVISQKPSRDICQRGTSLTIQCQVDSQVTMMFWYRQQPGQSLTLIATANQGSEATYESGFVIDKFPISRPNLTFSTLTVSNMSPEDSSIYLCSVEAAAGGKAFFGQGTRLTVV.

J is TRBJ2-5 and V is TRBV6-2 or TRBV6-3; D is perhaps TRBD2 (5 bases). The CDR3 spans 13 residues. The germline CDR1 and CDR2 sequences are MNHEY and SVGEGT. Between the trimmed V and J ends, which lost 5 bases and 2 bases, there was a span of 9 bases. This chain's CDR3 is CASSPPGQETQYF. The CDR3 DNA is TGTGCCAGCAGTCCCCCGGGGCAAGAGACCCAGTACTTC.

V gene TRBV3-1 (or the pseudogene TRBV3-2) combines with J gene TRBJ2-4, with D unclear. Germline values: CDR1 LGHDT, CDR2 YNNKEL (reference sequence). CDR3 length: 14 residues. V gave up 0 bases and J gave up 4 bases, with 7 bases separating them. CDR3 in DNA: TGTGCCAGCAGCCAAGAACGGAAGAAAAACATTCAGTACTTC. This encodes CASSQERKKNIQYF.

The V gene is TRBV6-2 or TRBV6-3, the J gene TRBJ2-5; 8 bases line up with TRBD2. Germline V gene sequence: CDR1 MNHEY, CDR2 SVGEGT. V dropped 2 bases and J dropped 5; count of bases not matched to a gene: 7. The CDR3 contains 15 residues. CDR3 in amino acids: CASSYGTGRVETQYF. The CDR3 nucleotides are TGTGCCAGCAGTTACGGGACCGGGAGGGTCGAGACCCAGTACTTC.

This clone occurred once. This chain connects TRBV6-5 to TRBJ1-2, with D hard to call. V gave up 7 bases and J gave up 7 bases, with 16 bases separating them. CDR3 length: 13 amino acids. The germline V gene encodes CDR1 MNHEY and CDR2 SVGAGI. The CDR3 region is CASTRASGAGYTF. The CDR3 DNA reads as TGTGCCAGCACTCGCGCCTCAGGAGCTGGCTACACCTTC.

This chain links TRBV15 with TRBJ1-1; D remains ambiguous. V lost 1 base to trimming and J lost 6 bases, with 9 bases between them. The CDR3 runs 13 residues. Looked up from germline, CDR1 is LNHNV and CDR2 is YYDKDF (reference sequence). In DNA form, the CDR3 reads TGTGCCACCAGCAGAGGTCGGACGTCTGAAGCTTTCTTT. Its translation is CATSRGRTSEAFF. The variable domain in full, with the rest retrieved from reference TRBV15 and TRBJ1-1, is DAMVIQNPRYQVTQFGKPVTLSCSQTLNHNVMYWYQQKSSQAPKLLFHYYDKDFNNEADTPDNFQSRRPNTSFCFLDIRSPGLGDTAMYLCATSRGRTSEAFFGQGTRLTVV.

The chain employs TRBV6-5 and TRBJ1-1; a possible D gene is TRBD1 (5 bases). CDR1 and CDR2 from the germline V gene are MNHEY and SVGAGI. This CDR3 has 13 residues. Trimming stripped 8 bases from V and 4 bases from J, with 14 bases between. The CDR3 loop is CASEGIGGTEAFF. CDR3 DNA sequence: TGTGCCAGCGAAGGAATTGGGGGCACTGAAGCTTTCTTT.

This clone was recorded only once. The genes are TRBV6-2 or TRBV6-3 and TRBJ2-7; no definite D call. The CDR3 contains 14 residues. The V gene's germline CDR1 is MNHEY and CDR2 SVGEGT. CDR3 in DNA: TGTGCCAGCGGCCACTTGTCTCCCTCCCACGAGCAGTACGTC. Translation gives CASGHLSPSHEQYV.

V is TRBV5-1 and J is TRBJ1-5, with 9 bases lining up with TRBD1. The germline V gene has CDR1 SGHRS and CDR2 YFSETQ. The trim removed 2 bases at V and 6 bases at J, leaving 3 bases unmatched. CDR3 length: 14 residues. This chain's CDR3 is CASSFSTGGQPQHF. CDR3 bases: TGCGCCAGCAGCTTTTCGACAGGGGGTCAGCCCCAGCATTTT.

The rearrangement joins TRBV9 to TRBJ1-4, with no clear D. The germline gives CDR1 SGDLS, CDR2 YYNGEE. Trimming left V 3 bases short and J 0 bases short, with 6 bases between. This CDR3 contains 14 residues. The CDR3 is CASSGQATNEKLFF. The CDR3 region has the DNA TGTGCCAGCAGCGGGCAAGCAACTAATGAAAAACTGTTTTTT.

The chain uses TRBV6-2 or TRBV6-3 and TRBJ2-7, with 15 bases fitting TRBD2. The V gene end was trimmed by 2 bases and the J gene end by 1 base; junction bases not matched to a gene: 9. The germline V gene has CDR1 MNHEY and CDR2 SVGEGT. This CDR3 comprises 19 residues. This CDR3 reads CASSYRTSGGALGSYEQYF. The CDR3 DNA reads as TGTGCCAGCAGTTACCGGACTAGCGGGGGGGCCTTAGGGTCCTACGAGCAGTACTTC.

CDR3 sequence reads: CASSVAGDKGGEEPWDIQYF. Written as DNA, the CDR3 is TGTGCCAGCAGCGTAGCTGGAGATAAAGGGGGCGAGGAGCCGTGGGACATTCAGTACTTC. This rearrangement joins TRBV9 to TRBJ2-4; 7 bases line up with TRBD1. The V gene's germline CDR1 is SGDLS and CDR2 YYNGEE. This CDR3 comprises 20 residues. J was trimmed by 8 bases and V by 0 bases; bases with no gene match: 23.

The V call is TRBV6-5, the J call TRBJ2-5; 9 bases agree with TRBD2. This CDR3 has 12 residues. Per germline, CDR1 MNHEY and CDR2 SVGAGI. J lost 5 bases, V lost 8 bases, and 3 bases had no gene match. In DNA form, the CDR3 reads TGTGCCAGCCGCGGGGGGGTGGAGACCCAGTACTTC. Its protein product is CASRGGVETQYF.

The genes are TRBV7-3 and TRBJ2-1; D may be TRBD1 (5 bases). CDR1 SGHTA and CDR2 FQGTGA come from the germline V gene. The CDR3 consists of 16 residues. V was clipped by 2 bases and J by 2 bases, with 13 bases between them. In nucleotides, the CDR3 is TGTGCCAGCAGCTTACTCCCTCAGGGCCCCTACAATGAGCAGTTCTTC. Its translation is CASSLLPQGPYNEQFF. Full variable domain (outside the CDR3, taken from reference TRBV7-3 and TRBJ2-1): GAGVSQTPSNKVTEKGKYVELRCDPISGHTALYWYRQSLGQGPEFLIYFQGTGAADDSGLPNDRFFAVRPEGSVSTLKIQRTERGDSAVYLCASSLLPQGPYNEQFFGPGTRLTVL.

Worth noting for this clone: It is unclear where the CDR3 begins or ends on the DNA, so no DNA is shown, and the CDR3 is as TCRdb lists it. V and J are TRBV6-5 and TRBJ1-1. The CDR3 spans 12 residues, counting both ends. The germline V gene has CDR1 MNHEY and CDR2 SVGAGI. CDR3 protein: CASSTSRTEAFF.

This chain connects TRBV7-2 to TRBJ2-5; a weak D match, TRBD2 (5 bases). The V end lost 0 bases, the J end lost 5 bases, and 13 bases lay between the germline ends. Germline CDR1 and CDR2: SGHTA and FQGNSA. This CDR3 spans 15 amino acids. The CDR3 spells CASSLAGQRGETQYF. The CDR3 DNA reads as TGTGCCAGCAGCTTAGCGGGCCAAAGAGGGGAGACCCAGTACTTC.

This rearrangement joins TRBV23-1 to TRBJ1-6, with 10 positions matching TRBD1. TRBV23-1 is an ORF, and what it does is uncertain. The CDR3 extends over 14 amino acids. V trimming: 8 bases; J trimming: 5 bases; junction bases outside the gene matches: 3. CDR3 bases: TGCGCCAGCCGACAGGGGGCGCATAATTCACCCCTCCACTTT. Its protein is CASRQGAHNSPLHF.